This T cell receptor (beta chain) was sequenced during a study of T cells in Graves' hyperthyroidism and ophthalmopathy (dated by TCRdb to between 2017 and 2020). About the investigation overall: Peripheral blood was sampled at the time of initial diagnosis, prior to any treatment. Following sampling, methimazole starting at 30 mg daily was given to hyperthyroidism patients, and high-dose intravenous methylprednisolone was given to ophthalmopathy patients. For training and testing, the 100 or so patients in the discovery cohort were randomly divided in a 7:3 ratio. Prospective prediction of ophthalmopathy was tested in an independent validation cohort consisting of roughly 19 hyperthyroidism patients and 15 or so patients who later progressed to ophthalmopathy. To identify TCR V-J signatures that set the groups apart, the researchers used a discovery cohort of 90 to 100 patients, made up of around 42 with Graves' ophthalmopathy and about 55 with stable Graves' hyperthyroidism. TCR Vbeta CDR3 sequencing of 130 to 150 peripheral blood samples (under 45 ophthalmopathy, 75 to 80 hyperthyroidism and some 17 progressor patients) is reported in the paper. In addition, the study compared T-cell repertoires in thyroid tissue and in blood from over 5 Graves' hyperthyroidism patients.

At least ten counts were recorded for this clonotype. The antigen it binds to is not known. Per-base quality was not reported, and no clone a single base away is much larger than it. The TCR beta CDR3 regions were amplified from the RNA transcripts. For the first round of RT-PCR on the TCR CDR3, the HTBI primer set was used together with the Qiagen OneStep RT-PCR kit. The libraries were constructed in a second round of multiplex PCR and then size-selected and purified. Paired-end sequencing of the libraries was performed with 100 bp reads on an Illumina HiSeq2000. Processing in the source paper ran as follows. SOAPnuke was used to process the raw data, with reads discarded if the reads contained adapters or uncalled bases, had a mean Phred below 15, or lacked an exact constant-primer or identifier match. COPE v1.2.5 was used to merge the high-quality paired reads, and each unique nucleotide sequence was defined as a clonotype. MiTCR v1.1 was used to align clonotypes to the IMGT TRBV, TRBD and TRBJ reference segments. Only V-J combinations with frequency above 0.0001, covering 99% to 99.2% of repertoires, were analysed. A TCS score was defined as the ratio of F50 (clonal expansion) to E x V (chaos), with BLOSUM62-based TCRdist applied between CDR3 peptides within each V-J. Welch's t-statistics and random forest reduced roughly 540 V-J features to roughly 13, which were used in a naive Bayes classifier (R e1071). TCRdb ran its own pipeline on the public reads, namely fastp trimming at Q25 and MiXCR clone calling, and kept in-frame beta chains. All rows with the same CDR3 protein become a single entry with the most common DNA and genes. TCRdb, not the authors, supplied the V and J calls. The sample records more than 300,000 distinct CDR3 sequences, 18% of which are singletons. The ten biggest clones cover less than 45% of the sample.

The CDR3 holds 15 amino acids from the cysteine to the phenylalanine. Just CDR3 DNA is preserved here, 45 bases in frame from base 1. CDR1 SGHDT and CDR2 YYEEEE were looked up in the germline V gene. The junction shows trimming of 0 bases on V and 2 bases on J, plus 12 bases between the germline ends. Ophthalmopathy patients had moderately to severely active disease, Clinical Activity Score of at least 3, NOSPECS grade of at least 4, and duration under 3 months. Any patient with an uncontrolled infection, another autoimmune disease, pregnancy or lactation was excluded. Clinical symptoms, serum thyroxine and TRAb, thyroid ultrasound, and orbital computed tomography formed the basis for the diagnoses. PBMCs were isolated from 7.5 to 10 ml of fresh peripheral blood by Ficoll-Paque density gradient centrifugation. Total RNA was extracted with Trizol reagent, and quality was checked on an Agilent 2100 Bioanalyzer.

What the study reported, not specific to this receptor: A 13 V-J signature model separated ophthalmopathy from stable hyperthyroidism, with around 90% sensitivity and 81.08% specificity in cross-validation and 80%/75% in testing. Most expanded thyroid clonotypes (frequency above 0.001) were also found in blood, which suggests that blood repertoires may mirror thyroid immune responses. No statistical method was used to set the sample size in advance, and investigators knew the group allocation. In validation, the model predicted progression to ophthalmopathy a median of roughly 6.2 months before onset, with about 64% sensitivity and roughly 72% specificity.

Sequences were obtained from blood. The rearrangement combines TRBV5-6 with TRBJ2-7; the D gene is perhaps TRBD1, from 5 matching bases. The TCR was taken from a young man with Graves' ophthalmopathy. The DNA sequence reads TGTGCCAGCAGCTTGGGCAGGGTCTACCCCTACGAGCAGTACTTC. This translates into CASSLGRVYPYEQYF.